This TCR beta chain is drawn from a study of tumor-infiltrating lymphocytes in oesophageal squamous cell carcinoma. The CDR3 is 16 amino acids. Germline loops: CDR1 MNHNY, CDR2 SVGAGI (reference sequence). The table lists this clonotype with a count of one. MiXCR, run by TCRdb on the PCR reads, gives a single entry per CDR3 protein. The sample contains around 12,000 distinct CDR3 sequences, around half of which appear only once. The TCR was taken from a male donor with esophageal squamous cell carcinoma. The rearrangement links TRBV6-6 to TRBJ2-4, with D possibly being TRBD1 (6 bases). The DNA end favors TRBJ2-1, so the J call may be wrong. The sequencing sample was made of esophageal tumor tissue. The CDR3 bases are TGTGCCAGCAGTTACTCGAACAGGGAACCGTCTTATGAGCAGTTCTTC. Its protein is CASSYSNREPSYEQFF.